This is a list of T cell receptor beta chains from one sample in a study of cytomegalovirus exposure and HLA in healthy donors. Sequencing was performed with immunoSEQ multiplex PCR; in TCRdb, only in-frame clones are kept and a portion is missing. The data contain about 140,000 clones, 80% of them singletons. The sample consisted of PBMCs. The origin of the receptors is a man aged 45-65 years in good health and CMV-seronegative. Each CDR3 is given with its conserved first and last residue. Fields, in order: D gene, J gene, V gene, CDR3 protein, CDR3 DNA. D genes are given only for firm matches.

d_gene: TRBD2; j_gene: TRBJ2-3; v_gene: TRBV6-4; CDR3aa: CASSDSGLAGSDTQYF; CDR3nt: TGTGCCAGCAGTGACTCGGGACTAGCGGGATCTGATACGCAGTATTTT
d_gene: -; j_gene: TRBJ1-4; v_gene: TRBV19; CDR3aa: CASGHEKLFF; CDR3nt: TGTGCCAGTGGGCATGAAAAACTGTTTTTT
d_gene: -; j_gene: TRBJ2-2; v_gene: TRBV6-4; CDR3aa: CASSVDQGGELFF; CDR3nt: TGTGCCAGCAGTGTCGATCAGGGCGGGGAGCTGTTTTTT
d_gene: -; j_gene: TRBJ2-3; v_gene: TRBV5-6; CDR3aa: CASSLAAGSTDTQYF; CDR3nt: TGTGCCAGCAGCTTGGCCGCGGGAAGCACAGATACGCAGTATTTT
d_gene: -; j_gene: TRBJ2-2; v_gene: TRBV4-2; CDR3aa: CASSQVSGGTGELFF; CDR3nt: TGTGCCAGCAGCCAAGTCTCCGGTGGCACCGGGGAGCTGTTTTTT
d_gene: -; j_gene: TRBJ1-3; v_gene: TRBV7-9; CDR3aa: CASSFLDRHFSLSGNTIYF; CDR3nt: TGTGCCAGCAGCTTTCTTGACAGGCATTTTTCTCTCTCTGGAAACACCATATATTTT
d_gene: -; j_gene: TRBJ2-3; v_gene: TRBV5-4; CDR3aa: CASSSTDTQYF; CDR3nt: TGTGCCAGCTCTAGCACAGATACGCAGTATTTT
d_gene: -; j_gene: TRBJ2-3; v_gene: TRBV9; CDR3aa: CASSVVEGSSTDTQYF; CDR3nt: TGTGCCAGCAGCGTAGTTGAGGGCTCAAGCACAGATACGCAGTATTTT
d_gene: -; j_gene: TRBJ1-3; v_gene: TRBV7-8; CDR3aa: CASSLPPLSGNTIYF; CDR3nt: TGTGCCAGCAGCTTACCCCCCCTCTCTGGAAACACCATATATTTT
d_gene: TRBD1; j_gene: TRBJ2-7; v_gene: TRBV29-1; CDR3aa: CSVGLTGGTYEQYF; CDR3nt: TGCAGCGTTGGTCTGACAGGGGGGACCTACGAGCAGTACTTC
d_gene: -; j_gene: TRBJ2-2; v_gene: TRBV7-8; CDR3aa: CASSLTTSTGELFF; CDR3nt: TGTGCCAGCAGCTTAACTACTAGTACCGGGGAGCTGTTTTTT
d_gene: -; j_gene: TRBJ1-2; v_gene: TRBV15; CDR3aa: CATSRAQDGYGYTF; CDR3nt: TGTGCCACCAGCAGAGCACAGGACGGCTATGGCTACACCTTC
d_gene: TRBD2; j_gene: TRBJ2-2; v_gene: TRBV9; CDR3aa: CASSVALGGGALAGELFF; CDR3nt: TGTGCCAGCAGCGTAGCCTTAGGCGGGGGGGCCCTTGCCGGGGAGCTGTTTTTT
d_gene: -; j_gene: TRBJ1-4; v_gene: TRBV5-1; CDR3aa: CASSNRQDEKLFF; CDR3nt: TGCGCCAGCAGCAACCGACAGGATGAAAAACTGTTTTTT
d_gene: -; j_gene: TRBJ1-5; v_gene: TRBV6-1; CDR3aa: CASTARGGFRQPQHF; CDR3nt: TGTGCCAGCACCGCAAGGGGGGGATTCCGGCAGCCCCAGCATTTT
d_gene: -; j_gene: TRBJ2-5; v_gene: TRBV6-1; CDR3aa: CASRDTGRGQETQYF; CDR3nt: TGTGCCAGCAGGGATACAGGGAGGGGGCAAGAGACCCAGTACTTC
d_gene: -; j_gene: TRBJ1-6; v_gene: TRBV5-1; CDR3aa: CASSLEGGPYNSPLHF; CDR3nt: TGCGCCAGCAGTTTAGAGGGTGGGCCTTATAATTCACCCCTCCACTTT